Below, 32 T cell receptor beta chains from the same sample are listed, as sequenced in a study of blood T cell repertoires in COVID-19. TCRdb keeps only in-frame clones here, not all; method: immunoSEQ multiplex PCR. In the table there are tens of thousands of clones, around 90% of which are singletons. The sample taken for sequencing was peripheral blood. The receptors stem from a human donor in a cohort sampled during active COVID-19.

V usage is TRBV3-1 (or the pseudogene TRBV3-2) and J usage is TRBJ1-1; 10 bases agree with TRBD1. The CDR3 has 15 amino acids. J was trimmed by 1 base and V by 4 bases; bases with no gene match: 3. The germline gives CDR1 LGHDT, CDR2 YNNKEL (reference sequence). CDR3 amino acids: CASSRGTGENTEAFF. CDR3 nucleotides: TGTGCCAGCAGCCGGGGGACAGGGGAGAACACTGAAGCTTTCTTT.

The rearrangement links TRBV7-6 to TRBJ1-4, with D possibly being TRBD1 (6 bases). The V gene's germline CDR1 is SGHVS and CDR2 FNYEAQ. There are 14 residues in the CDR3. Between the trimmed V and J ends, which lost 5 bases and 3 bases, there was a span of 10 bases. CDR3 DNA sequence: TGTGCCAGCAGCCGAGGACAGTCTAATGAAAAACTGTTTTTT. Translating gives CASSRGQSNEKLFF.

A word on this clone: The same CDR3 is also encoded by other DNA sequences in this sample. The chain combines TRBV9 with TRBJ1-1; TRBD1 is a possible D gene (6 bases). V lost 3 bases to trimming and J lost 2 bases, with 11 bases between them. Germline V gene sequence: CDR1 SGDLS, CDR2 YYNGEE. This CDR3 comprises 14 residues. CDR3 region: CASSEGGLNTEAFF. CDR3 sequence (DNA): TGTGCCAGCAGCGAGGGGGGGCTAAACACTGAAGCTTTCTTT.

The V call is TRBV25-1, the J call TRBJ1-1; D is perhaps TRBD1 (5 bases). Per the germline V gene, CDR1 is MGHDK and CDR2 is SYGVNS. This CDR3 has 15 residues. V was shortened by 0 bases and J by 1 base, with 9 bases between the two germline ends. The CDR3, as DNA: TGTGCCAGCAGTGAATATGTGACAGAGAACACTGAAGCTTTCTTT. Translation gives CASSEYVTENTEAFF.

V and J are TRBV7-6 and TRBJ1-2, with 9 nucleotides matching TRBD1. Germline trimming cut 0 bases from V and 4 bases from J; bases unmatched to any gene: 6. In germline, CDR1 is SGHVS, CDR2 FNYEAQ. This CDR3 has 16 amino acids. CDR3 protein: CASSLATGTGPYGYTF. DNA of the CDR3: TGTGCCAGCAGCTTAGCCACCGGGACAGGGCCCTATGGCTACACCTTC.

The chain carries TRBV19 and TRBJ2-3, with 10 positions matching TRBD2. Losses at the gene ends were 9 bases for V and 2 bases for J; bases not matched to a gene: 5. This CDR3 has 14 amino acids. From germline, CDR1 is LNHDA and CDR2 SQIVND (reference sequence). The CDR3 sequence is CASRTSGNTDTQYF. As DNA, the CDR3 is TGTGCCAGCCGGACTAGCGGAAACACAGATACGCAGTATTTT.

The chain links TRBV10-3 to TRBJ2-7; a weak D match, TRBD2 (6 bases). The CDR3 sequence is 14 residues long. The V gene's germline CDR1 is ENHRY and CDR2 SYGVKD. V was cut by 8 bases and J by 6 bases, with 20 bases left in between. The CDR3 region is CAIRPGVEGREQYF. In DNA form, the CDR3 reads TGTGCCATCCGGCCGGGGGTTGAAGGCCGCGAGCAGTACTTC.

The rearrangement uses TRBV9 and TRBJ2-1; 8 bases fit TRBD1. After removal of 4 bases from V and 7 bases from J, the junction contained 13 bases not matched to a gene. This CDR3 region has 16 residues. Per the germline V gene, CDR1 is SGDLS and CDR2 is YYNGEE. CDR3 protein: CASSNPRTGTRNEQFF. The CDR3 nucleotides read TGTGCCAGCAGCAACCCCCGGACAGGGACAAGAAATGAGCAGTTCTTC.

The gene calls are TRBV7-9 and TRBJ1-4; D remains ambiguous. The CDR3 length is 13 residues. CDR1 SEHNR and CDR2 FQNEAQ come from the germline V gene (reference sequence). Deletions cut 5 bases from V and 8 bases from J, with 12 bases between. The CDR3 sequence: CASSTSIAEKLFF. CDR3 coding DNA: TGTGCCAGCAGCACCAGTATCGCCGAAAAACTGTTTTTT.

This clone was seen more than once but under ten times. The rearrangement joins TRBV5-6 to TRBJ2-2, with TRBD2 as a possible D gene (6 bases). The V end lost 4 bases, the J end lost 5 bases, and 15 bases lay between the germline ends. The CDR3 is 15 residues long. From germline, CDR1 is SGHDT and CDR2 YYEEEE. The CDR3 nucleotides read TGTGCCAGCAGCCCGCTGACTAGACGGACCGGGGAGCTGTTTTTT. Translating gives CASSPLTRRTGELFF.

J is TRBJ2-1 and V is TRBV4-3, with 9 bases lining up with TRBD2. Germline lookup yields CDR1 LGHNA and CDR2 YSLEER. This CDR3 has 15 residues. After removal of 1 base from V and 4 bases from J, the junction contained 2 bases not matched to a gene. The CDR3 DNA is TGCGCCAGCAGCCAAGGGCTAGCGGGATACAATGAGCAGTTCTTC. Encoded protein: CASSQGLAGYNEQFF.

The chain combines TRBV29-1 with TRBJ1-2; TRBD1 aligns across 7 bases. J was trimmed by 4 bases and V by 6 bases; bases with no gene match: 11. The CDR3 is 14 residues long. Looked up from germline, CDR1 is SQVTM and CDR2 is ANQGSEA. The CDR3 region has the DNA TGCAGCGTCAACCGGGACAGAGGGACCTATGGCTACACCTTC. It is translated as CSVNRDRGTYGYTF. Full variable domain (missing parts from reference TRBV29-1 and TRBJ1-2): SAVISQKPSRDICQRGTSLTIQCQVDSQVTMMFWYRQQPGQSLTLIATANQGSEATYESGFVIDKFPISRPNLTFSTLTVSNMSPEDSSIYLCSVNRDRGTYGYTFGSGTRLTVV.

The chain employs TRBV6-2 or TRBV6-3 and TRBJ1-5, with D possibly TRBD1 on 5 matching bases. The germline gives CDR1 MNHEY, CDR2 SVGEGT. Between the trimmed V and J ends, which lost 2 bases and 1 base, there was a span of 15 bases. The CDR3 extends over 17 amino acids. Written as DNA, the CDR3 is TGTGCCAGCAGTTACGAACTTGGGGCAGGGAGCAATCAGCCCCAGCATTTT. Protein sequence: CASSYELGAGSNQPQHF.

J is TRBJ2-7 and V is TRBV16; 12 nucleotides match TRBD1. The germline CDR1 and CDR2 sequences are KGHSY and FQNENV. The J segment lost 4 bases and the V segment lost 4 bases, leaving 11 bases of the junction unmatched. The CDR3 length is 17 residues. The CDR3 region has the DNA TGTGCCAGCAGCCCAGCCGGGACAGGGGGCAAATGGTACGAGCAGTACTTC. It specifies CASSPAGTGGKWYEQYF.

This sequence joins TRBV7-2 and TRBJ2-2; D is unresolved. This CDR3 has 14 amino acids. The germline V gene encodes CDR1 SGHTA and CDR2 FQGNSA. V lost 2 bases to trimming and J lost 11 bases, with 15 bases between them. CDR3 in DNA: TGTGCCAGCAGCTTAAACCAGCGCGCGAGTGAGCTGTTTTTT. It encodes CASSLNQRASELFF. Full variable domain (outside the CDR3, taken from reference TRBV7-2 and TRBJ2-2): GAGVSQSPSNKVTEKGKDVELRCDPISGHTALYWYRQSLGQGLEFLIYFQGNSAPDKSGLPSDRFSAERTGGSVSTLTIQRTQQEDSAVYLCASSLNQRASELFFGEGSRLTVL.

V gene TRBV2 combines with J gene TRBJ2-2; the match to TRBD1 covers 7 bases. Per germline, CDR1 SNHLY and CDR2 FYNNEI. The V and J ends lost 2 bases and 4 bases, in that order; junction bases with no gene match: 4. The CDR3 length is 15 residues. DNA for the CDR3: TGTGCCAGCAGTGAAAGACAGGGCTTCACCGGGGAGCTGTTTTTT. It specifies CASSERQGFTGELFF.

The chain couples TRBV28 to TRBJ2-1; 10 bases agree with TRBD2. This CDR3 spans 15 amino acids. J gave up 8 bases and V 1 base, and 5 bases lay outside the gene matches. The germline V gene has CDR1 MDHEN and CDR2 SYDVKM. Here the CDR3 DNA reads TGTGCCAGCAGTTTATTAGCGGGGGGCGGGGATGAGCAGTTCTTC. It encodes CASSLLAGGGDEQFF.

The chain uses TRBV7-9 and TRBJ2-4; 8 bases line up with TRBD1. This CDR3 has 15 residues. Unmatched junction bases numbered 8, after V lost 1 base and J lost 9 bases. Germline loops: CDR1 SEHNR, CDR2 FQNEAQ (reference sequence). The CDR3 spells CASSLDRGVMGIQYF. CDR3 DNA: TGTGCCAGCAGCTTAGACAGGGGGGTGATGGGCATTCAGTACTTC.

Concerning this clone itself: At one end, the junction sequence differs from germline, possibly due to a read error. Other DNA sequences in this sample translate to the same CDR3. This chain connects TRBV19 to TRBJ1-5; D may be TRBD1 (6 bases). This CDR3 has 14 residues. Germline CDR1 is LNHDA and CDR2 is SQIVND (reference sequence). In DNA, the CDR3 is TGTGCCAGCAAGGGGGAATATAGCAATCAGCCCCAACATTTT. Residues: CASKGEYSNQPQHF.

The chain couples TRBV19 to TRBJ2-1; TRBD2 aligns across 8 bases. In germline, CDR1 is LNHDA, CDR2 SQIVND (reference sequence). The CDR3 has 15 amino acids. V trimming: 4 bases; J trimming: 6 bases; junction bases outside the gene matches: 8. The CDR3 coding sequence is TGTGCCAGTAGTACCGTTGCGGGAGGCGGCAATGAGCAGTTCTTC. As protein: CASSTVAGGGNEQFF. Together with reference TRBV19 and TRBJ2-1, the CDR3 gives the full variable domain: DGGITQSPKYLFRKEGQNVTLSCEQNLNHDAMYWYRQDPGQGLRLIYYSQIVNDFQKGDIAEGYSVSREKKESFPLTVTSAQKNPTAFYLCASSTVAGGGNEQFFGPGTRLTVL.

This chain links TRBV6-6 with TRBJ2-3; TRBD2 agrees at 13 bases. The CDR3 contains 16 residues. The V gene's germline CDR1 is MNHNY and CDR2 SVGAGI (reference sequence). The ends lost 5 bases at V and 4 bases at J; junction bases unmatched: 6. This CDR3 is CASSPGLAGVADTQYF. DNA of the CDR3: TGTGCCAGCAGTCCCGGACTAGCGGGAGTCGCAGATACGCAGTATTTT.

J is TRBJ1-1 and V is TRBV30; 8 nucleotides align to TRBD1. Trimming removed 4 bases from V and 6 bases from J; junction bases left unmatched: 13. CDR3 size: 15 residues. Germline CDR1 GTSNPN, CDR2 SVGIG (reference sequence). The CDR3 DNA reads TGTGCCTGGAAGCTGGTCAGGGGGCCTTTCGCTGAAGCTTTCTTT. This translates into CAWKLVRGPFAEAFF.

A single count supports this clone. The chain joins TRBV25-1 to TRBJ2-3; TRBD1 aligns across 9 bases. This CDR3 contains 16 residues. Germline trimming cut 2 bases from V and 2 bases from J; bases unmatched to any gene: 5. The germline gives CDR1 MGHDK, CDR2 SYGVNS. The CDR3 DNA reads TGTGCCAGCAGTGAAACCGGGACAGGGTTCACAGATACGCAGTATTTT. This sequence encodes CASSETGTGFTDTQYF. The whole variable domain, filled in from reference TRBV25-1 and TRBJ2-3, reads EADIYQTPRYLVIGTGKKITLECSQTMGHDKMYWYQQDPGMELHLIHYSYGVNSTEKGDLSSESTVSRIRTEHFPLTLESARPSHTSQYLCASSETGTGFTDTQYFGPGTRLTVL.

This clone turned up a few times. This rearrangement joins TRBV4-3 to TRBJ1-6; maybe TRBD1 (6 bases). Deletions cut 1 base from V and 5 bases from J, with 15 bases between. The CDR3 totals 17 residues. Germline CDR1 is LGHNA and CDR2 is YSLEER. CDR3 sequence: CASSQVLDRLDNSPLHF. CDR3 nucleotides: TGCGCCAGCAGCCAAGTGCTAGACAGGCTCGATAATTCACCCCTCCACTTT.

The chain has TRBV4-2 and TRBJ2-1, with 9 nucleotides matching TRBD2. V dropped 1 base and J dropped 7; count of bases not matched to a gene: 5. CDR1 is LGHNA, CDR2 YNFKEQ, per germline. The CDR3 is 15 amino acids. The CDR3 sequence is CASSQGLAVVNEQFF. Here the CDR3 DNA reads TGTGCCAGCAGCCAAGGACTAGCGGTCGTAAATGAGCAGTTCTTC.

V and J are TRBV13 and TRBJ2-7; 7 bases agree with TRBD2. Unmatched junction bases numbered 8, after V lost 5 bases and J lost 4 bases. The CDR3 has 14 amino acids. Looked up from germline, CDR1 is PRHDT and CDR2 is FYEKMQ (reference sequence). The CDR3 is CASSLGRGSYEQYF. The CDR3 nucleotides are TGTGCCAGCAGCCTTGGGCGGGGGTCGTACGAGCAGTACTTC. Looking up the rest from reference TRBV13 and TRBJ2-7 gives the full variable domain: AAGVIQSPRHLIKEKRETATLKCYPIPRHDTVYWYQQGPGQDPQFLISFYEKMQSDKGSIPDRFSAQQFSDYHSELNMSSLELGDSALYFCASSLGRGSYEQYFGPGTRLTVT.

The J gene is TRBJ2-1, the V gene TRBV2; 7 bases match TRBD2. The CDR3 covers 15 residues. V shed 1 base and J 3 bases; nucleotides not matched to a gene: 3. Germline loops: CDR1 SNHLY, CDR2 FYNNEI. The CDR3 spells CASSEGSGNYNEQFF. The CDR3 DNA reads as TGTGCCAGCAGTGAAGGGAGCGGGAACTACAATGAGCAGTTCTTC.

The rearrangement uses TRBV11-3 and TRBJ2-1; D might be TRBD2 (5 bases). This CDR3 region has 15 residues. V lost 0 bases to trimming and J lost 0 bases, with 6 bases between them. Germline V gene data show CDR1 as SGHNT and CDR2 as YENEEA. CDR3 sequence: CASSLEGSSYNEQFF. The CDR3 DNA reads as TGTGCCAGCAGCTTAGAGGGGAGCTCCTACAATGAGCAGTTCTTC.

This clone was observed a single time. The rearrangement uses TRBV4-1 and TRBJ2-5; a possible D gene is TRBD1 (6 bases). CDR1 is MGHRA, CDR2 YSYEKL, per germline. The CDR3 extends over 15 amino acids. Between the trimmed V and J ends, which lost 3 bases and 0 bases, there was a span of 11 bases. CDR3 coding DNA: TGCGCCAGCAGCCACCCGGACAGAGACCAAGAGACCCAGTACTTC. Translating gives CASSHPDRDQETQYF.

The chain uses TRBV28 and TRBJ2-1; D possibly corresponds to TRBD2 (5 bases). Trimming stripped 3 bases from V and 7 bases from J, with 19 bases between. Looked up from germline, CDR1 is MDHEN and CDR2 is SYDVKM. The CDR3 contains 16 residues. CDR3: CASSFESETGKNEQFF. The CDR3 nucleotides read TGTGCCAGCAGTTTTGAGTCTGAGACCGGGAAAAATGAGCAGTTCTTC.

The chain couples TRBV4-1 to TRBJ2-3; no clear D gene. CDR1 is MGHRA, CDR2 YSYEKL, per germline. CDR3 size: 16 residues. Between the trimmed V and J ends, which lost 0 bases and 0 bases, there was a span of 10 bases. The CDR3 spells CASSQEGQISTDTQYF. The CDR3 DNA reads TGCGCCAGCAGCCAAGAGGGCCAGATTAGCACAGATACGCAGTATTTT.

This rearrangement joins TRBV19 to TRBJ2-1; tentative D call: TRBD2 (6 bases). V lost 5 bases to trimming and J lost 0 bases, with 11 bases between them. This CDR3 is 15 amino acids long. Germline CDR1 reads LNHDA; CDR2 reads SQIVND (reference sequence). As DNA, the CDR3 is TGTGCCAGTAGTCTCCGGGACTCCTCCTACAATGAGCAGTTCTTC. Protein sequence: CASSLRDSSYNEQFF.